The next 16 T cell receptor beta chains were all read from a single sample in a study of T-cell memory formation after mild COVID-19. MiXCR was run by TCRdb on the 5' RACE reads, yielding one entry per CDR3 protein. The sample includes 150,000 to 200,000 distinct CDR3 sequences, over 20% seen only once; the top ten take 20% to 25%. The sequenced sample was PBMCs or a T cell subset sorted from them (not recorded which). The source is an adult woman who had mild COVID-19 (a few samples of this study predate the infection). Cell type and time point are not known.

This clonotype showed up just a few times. The CDR3: CASSGDLYGYTF. CDR3 coding DNA: TGTGCCAGCAGTGGGGACCTCTATGGCTACACCTTC. The V call is TRBV7-9, the J call TRBJ1-2; TRBD1 might be the D (5 bases). Germline assignment: CDR1 SEHNR and CDR2 FQNEAQ (reference sequence). The ends were cut back, 6 bases at V and 4 bases at J, with 9 bases in the middle. The CDR3 length is 12 residues.

The chain's CDR3 is CASSSSTGWSYNEQFF. DNA of the CDR3: TGTGCCAGCAGTTCCTCGACAGGCTGGTCCTACAATGAGCAGTTCTTC. This chain links TRBV12-3 or TRBV12-4 with TRBJ2-1; tentative D call: TRBD1 (6 bases). V was trimmed by 4 bases and J by 1 base, leaving 14 bases between them. The CDR3 is 16 residues long.

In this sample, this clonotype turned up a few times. The chain's CDR3 is CASSQASTGSKNIQYF. The CDR3 DNA sequence: TGTGCCAGCAGCCAAGCATCTACCGGGTCTAAAAACATTCAGTACTTC. This chain joins TRBV4-2 and TRBJ2-4; D unresolved. In germline, CDR1 is LGHNA, CDR2 YNFKEQ. The CDR3 length is 16 residues. V was trimmed by 1 base and J by 4 bases, leaving 14 bases between them.

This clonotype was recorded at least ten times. CDR3 nucleotide sequence: TGTGCCAGCAGCTTGGAGGACAGGAGCTATGGCTACACCTTC. It yields the protein CASSLEDRSYGYTF. This chain joins TRBV5-6 and TRBJ1-2, with TRBD1 identical over 7 bases. In germline, CDR1 is SGHDT, CDR2 YYEEEE. This CDR3 is built from 14 residues. J lost 4 bases, V lost 0 bases, and 3 bases had no gene match.

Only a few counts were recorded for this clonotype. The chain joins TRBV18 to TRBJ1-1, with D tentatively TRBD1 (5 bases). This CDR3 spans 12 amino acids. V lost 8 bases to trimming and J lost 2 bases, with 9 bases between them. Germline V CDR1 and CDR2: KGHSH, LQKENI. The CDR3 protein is CASRQPNTEAFF. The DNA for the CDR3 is TGTGCCAGCCGACAGCCTAACACTGAAGCTTTCTTT.

As DNA, the CDR3 is TGTGCCAGCAGCGTGGCTAGCGGCACAGATACGCAGTATTTT. This encodes CASSVASGTDTQYF. The chain employs TRBV9 and TRBJ2-3, with D perhaps matching TRBD2 (6 bases). This CDR3 has 14 residues. Trimming pared 2 bases from V and 1 base from J, leaving 8 bases between. Germline loops: CDR1 SGDLS, CDR2 YYNGEE.

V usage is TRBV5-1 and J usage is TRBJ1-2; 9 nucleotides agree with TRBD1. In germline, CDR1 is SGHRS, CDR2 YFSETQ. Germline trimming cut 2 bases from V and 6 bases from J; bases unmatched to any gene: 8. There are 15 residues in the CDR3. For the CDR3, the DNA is TGCGCCAGCAGCTTAGGGACAGGGATCACCGATGGCTACACCTTC. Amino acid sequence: CASSLGTGITDGYTF.

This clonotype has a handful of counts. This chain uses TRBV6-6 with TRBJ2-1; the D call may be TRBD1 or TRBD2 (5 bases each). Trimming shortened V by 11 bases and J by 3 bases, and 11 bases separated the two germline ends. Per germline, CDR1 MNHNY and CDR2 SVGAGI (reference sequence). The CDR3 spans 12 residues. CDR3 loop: CAGGTSYNEQFF. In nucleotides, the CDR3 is TGTGCCGGGGGAACTAGCTACAATGAGCAGTTCTTC.

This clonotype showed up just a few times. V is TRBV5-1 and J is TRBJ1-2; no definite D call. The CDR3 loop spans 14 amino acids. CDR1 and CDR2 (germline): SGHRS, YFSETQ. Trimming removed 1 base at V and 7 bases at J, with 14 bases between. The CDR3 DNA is TGCGCCAGCAGCTTGTCGGAGGGTGACGGTGGCTACACCTTC. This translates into CASSLSEGDGGYTF.

The CDR3 region has the DNA TGCGCCAGCAGCCGGGGACAGATTGAGGAAGCTTTCTTT. Protein: CASSRGQIEEAFF. The chain employs TRBV5-1 and TRBJ1-1, with 7 positions matching TRBD1. Germline V gives CDR1 SGHRS, CDR2 YFSETQ. This CDR3 comprises 13 residues. After removal of 4 bases from V and 8 bases from J, the junction contained 8 bases not matched to a gene.

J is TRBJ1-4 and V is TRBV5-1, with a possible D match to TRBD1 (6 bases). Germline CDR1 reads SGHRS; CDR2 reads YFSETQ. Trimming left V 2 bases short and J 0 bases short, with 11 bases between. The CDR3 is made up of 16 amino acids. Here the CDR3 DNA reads TGCGCCAGCAGCTTAAGACAGGTTGCAACTAATGAAAAACTGTTTTTT. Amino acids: CASSLRQVATNEKLFF.

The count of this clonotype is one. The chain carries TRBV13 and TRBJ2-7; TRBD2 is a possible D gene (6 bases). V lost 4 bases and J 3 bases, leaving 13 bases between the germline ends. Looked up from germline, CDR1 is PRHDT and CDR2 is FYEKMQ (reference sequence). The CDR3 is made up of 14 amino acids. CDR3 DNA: TGTGCCAGCAGCTGGCGGGATCGGGTCTACGAGCAGTACTTC. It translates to CASSWRDRVYEQYF.

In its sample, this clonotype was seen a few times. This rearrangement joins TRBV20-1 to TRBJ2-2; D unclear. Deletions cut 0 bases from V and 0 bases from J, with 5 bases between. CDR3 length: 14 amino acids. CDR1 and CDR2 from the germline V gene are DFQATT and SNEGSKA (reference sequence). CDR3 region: CSARDLTNTGELFF. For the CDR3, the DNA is TGCAGTGCTAGAGACCTCACGAACACCGGGGAGCTGTTTTTT.

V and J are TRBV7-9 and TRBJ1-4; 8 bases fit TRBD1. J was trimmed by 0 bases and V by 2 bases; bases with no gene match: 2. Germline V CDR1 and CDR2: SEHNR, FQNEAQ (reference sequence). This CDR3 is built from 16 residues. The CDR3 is CASSLLQGATNEKLFF. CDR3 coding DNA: TGTGCCAGCAGCTTATTACAGGGGGCAACTAATGAAAAACTGTTTTTT.

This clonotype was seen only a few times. The CDR3 nucleotides read TGCAGTGCTAGCGCGTGGACTAGCATCCACGAGCAGTACTTC. This codes for CSASAWTSIHEQYF. V is TRBV20-1 and J is TRBJ2-7; 8 nucleotides line up with TRBD2. The CDR3 loop spans 14 amino acids. V lost 3 bases and J lost 5; bases outside the gene matches: 9. Germline V gene lookup returns CDR1 DFQATT and CDR2 SNEGSKA (reference sequence).

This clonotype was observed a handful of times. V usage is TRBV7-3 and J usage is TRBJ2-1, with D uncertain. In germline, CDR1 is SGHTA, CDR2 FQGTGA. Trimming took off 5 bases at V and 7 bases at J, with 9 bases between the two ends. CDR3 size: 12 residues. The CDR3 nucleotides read TGTGCCAGCAGCCCAGGTGGGAATGAGCAGTTCTTC. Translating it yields CASSPGGNEQFF.